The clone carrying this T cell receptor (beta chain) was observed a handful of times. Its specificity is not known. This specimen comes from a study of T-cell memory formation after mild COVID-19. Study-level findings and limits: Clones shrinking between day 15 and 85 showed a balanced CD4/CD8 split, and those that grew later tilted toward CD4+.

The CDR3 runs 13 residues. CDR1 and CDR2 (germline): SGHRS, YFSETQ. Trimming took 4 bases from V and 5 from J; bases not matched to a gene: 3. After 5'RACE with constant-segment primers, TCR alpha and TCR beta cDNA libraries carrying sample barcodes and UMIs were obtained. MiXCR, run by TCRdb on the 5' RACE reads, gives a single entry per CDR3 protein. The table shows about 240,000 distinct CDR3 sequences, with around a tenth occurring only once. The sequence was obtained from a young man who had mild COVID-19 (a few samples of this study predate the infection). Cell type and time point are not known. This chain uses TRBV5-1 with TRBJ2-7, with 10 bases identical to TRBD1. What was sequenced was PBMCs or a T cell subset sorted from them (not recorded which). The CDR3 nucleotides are TGCGCCAGCAGCGGGACAGGGGCCCACGAGCAGTACTTC. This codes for CASSGTGAHEQYF.